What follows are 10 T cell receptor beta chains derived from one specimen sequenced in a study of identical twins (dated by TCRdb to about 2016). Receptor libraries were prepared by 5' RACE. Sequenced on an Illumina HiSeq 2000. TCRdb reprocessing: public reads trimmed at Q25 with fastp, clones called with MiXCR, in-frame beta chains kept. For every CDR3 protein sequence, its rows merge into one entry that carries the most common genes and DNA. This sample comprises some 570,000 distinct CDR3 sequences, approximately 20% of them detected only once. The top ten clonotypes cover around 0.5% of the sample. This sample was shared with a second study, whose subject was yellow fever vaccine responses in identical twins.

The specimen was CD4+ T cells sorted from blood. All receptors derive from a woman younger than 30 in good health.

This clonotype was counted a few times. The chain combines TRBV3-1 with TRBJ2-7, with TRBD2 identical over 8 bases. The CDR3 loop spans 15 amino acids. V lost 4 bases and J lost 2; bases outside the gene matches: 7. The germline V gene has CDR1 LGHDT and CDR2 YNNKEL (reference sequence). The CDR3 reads CASSRGSGGPYEQYV. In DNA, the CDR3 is TGTGCCAGCAGCCGTGGAAGCGGGGGACCCTACGAGCAGTACGTC.

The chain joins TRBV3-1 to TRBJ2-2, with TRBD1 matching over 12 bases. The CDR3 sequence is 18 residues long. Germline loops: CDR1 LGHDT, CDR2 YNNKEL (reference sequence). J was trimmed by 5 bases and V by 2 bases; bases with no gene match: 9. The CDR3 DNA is TGTGCCAGCAGCCAACTGAGGGGACAGGGGGCGCGGACCGGGGAGCTGTTTTTT. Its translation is CASSQLRGQGARTGELFF.

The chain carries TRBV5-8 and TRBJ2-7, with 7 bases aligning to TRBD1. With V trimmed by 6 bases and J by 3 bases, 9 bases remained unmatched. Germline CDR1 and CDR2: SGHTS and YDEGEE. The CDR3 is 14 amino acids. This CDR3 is CASNRGPANYEQYF. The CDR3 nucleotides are TGTGCCAGCAACAGGGGTCCGGCCAACTACGAGCAGTACTTC.

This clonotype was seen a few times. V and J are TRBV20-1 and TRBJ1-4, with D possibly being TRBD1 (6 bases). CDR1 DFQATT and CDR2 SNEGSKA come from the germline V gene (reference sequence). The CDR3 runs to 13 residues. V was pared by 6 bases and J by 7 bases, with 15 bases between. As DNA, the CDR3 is TGCAGTGCCTCACAGGGAGGCCGTGAAAAACTGTTTTTT. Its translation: CSASQGGREKLFF.

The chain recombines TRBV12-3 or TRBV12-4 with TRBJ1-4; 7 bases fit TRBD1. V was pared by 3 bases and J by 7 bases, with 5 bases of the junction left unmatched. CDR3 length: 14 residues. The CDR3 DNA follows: TGTGCCAGCAGTTTGAGGACAGGTGCTGAAAAACTGTTTTTT. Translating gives CASSLRTGAEKLFF.

DNA of the CDR3: TGCGCCAGCAGCTTGGGGGCACAACAAGAGACCCAGTACTTC. Translated, it gives CASSLGAQQETQYF. J is TRBJ2-5 and V is TRBV5-1, with D unresolved. Trimming removed 0 bases from V and 2 bases from J, with 8 bases in between. The CDR3 runs 14 residues. From germline, CDR1 is SGHRS and CDR2 YFSETQ. Full variable domain (rest looked up from reference TRBV5-1 and TRBJ2-5): KAGVTQTPRYLIKTRGQQVTLSCSPISGHRSVSWYQQTPGQGLQFLFEYFSETQRNKGNFPGRFSGRQFSNSRSEMNVSTLELGDSALYLCASSLGAQQETQYFGPGTRLLVL.

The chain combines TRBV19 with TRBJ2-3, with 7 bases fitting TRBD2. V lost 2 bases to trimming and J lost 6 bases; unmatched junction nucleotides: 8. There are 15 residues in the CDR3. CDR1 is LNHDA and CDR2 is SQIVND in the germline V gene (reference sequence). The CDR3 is CASSIPSGLADTQYF. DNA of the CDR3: TGTGCCAGTAGTATACCTAGCGGCCTGGCGGATACGCAGTATTTT. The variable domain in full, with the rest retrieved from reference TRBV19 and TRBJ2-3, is DGGITQSPKYLFRKEGQNVTLSCEQNLNHDAMYWYRQDPGQGLRLIYYSQIVNDFQKGDIAEGYSVSREKKESFPLTVTSAQKNPTAFYLCASSIPSGLADTQYFGPGTRLTVL.

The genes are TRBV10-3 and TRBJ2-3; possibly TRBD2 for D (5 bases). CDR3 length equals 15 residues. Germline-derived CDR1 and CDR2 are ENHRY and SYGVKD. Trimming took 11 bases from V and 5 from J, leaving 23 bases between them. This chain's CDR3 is CAAAKAGGGGDTQYF. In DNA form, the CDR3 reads TGTGCCGCCGCCAAGGCTGGAGGAGGCGGAGATACGCAGTATTTT.

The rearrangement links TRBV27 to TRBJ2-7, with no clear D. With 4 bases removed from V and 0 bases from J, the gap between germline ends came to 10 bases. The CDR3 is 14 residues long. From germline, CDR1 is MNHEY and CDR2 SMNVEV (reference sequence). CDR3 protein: CASSSGQSSYEQYF. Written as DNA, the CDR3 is TGTGCCAGCAGTTCCGGGCAGAGCTCCTACGAGCAGTACTTC.

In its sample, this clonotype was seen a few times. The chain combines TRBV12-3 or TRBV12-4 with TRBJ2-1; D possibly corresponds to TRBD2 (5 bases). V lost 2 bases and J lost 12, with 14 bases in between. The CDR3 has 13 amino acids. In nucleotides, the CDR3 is TGTGCCAGCAGTTTACGAGCGGAGGCCGGGCAGTTCTTC. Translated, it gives CASSLRAEAGQFF.